A selection of T cell receptor beta chains follows, all from one sample in a study of T cell responses to AZD1222 COVID-19 vaccine. Produced via immunoSEQ multiplex PCR; TCRdb's table is partial and in-frame only. The sample holds 85,000 to 90,000 clones, 85% to 90% seen once. The source was peripheral blood, collected 28 days after the second AZD1222 dose. These TCRs come from an adult who received the AZD1222 COVID-19 vaccine. The conserved cysteine and the conserved F or W are not part of the CDR3 here.

CDR3,V,J
ASSLDGRRGEAF,TRBV7-8,TRBJ1-1
ASSRQGGLAEAF,TRBV2,TRBJ1-1
ASSSWTGMYYGYT,TRBV21-1,TRBJ1-2
ASSIGRALNTEAF,TRBV19,TRBJ1-1
ASARLGTGGTGELF,TRBV19,TRBJ2-2
ASGTGWSGELF,TRBV27,TRBJ2-2
ASSLDGQTHSPLH,TRBV7-3,TRBJ1-6
ASSFRWTGELF,TRBV13,TRBJ2-2
ASSQRGTGIYNEQF,TRBV13,TRBJ2-1
ASSLLGDSGGYTQY,TRBV3-1/TRBV3-2,TRBJ2-3
ASSEQRNTEAF,TRBV6-4,TRBJ1-1
ASSLEPRTGELF,TRBV11-2,TRBJ2-2
ASSDQPGGLNEQY,TRBV5-1,TRBJ2-7
ASSMRDLNQPQH,TRBV19,TRBJ1-5
SSNRVGDTQY,TRBV5-1,TRBJ2-3
ATSDSGTGGDEQY,TRBV24-1,TRBJ2-7
AGRQGNTGELF,TRBV6-5,TRBJ2-2
ASSQDGTGVLETQY,TRBV4-1,TRBJ2-5
ASSDTGSYGYT,TRBV5-6,TRBJ1-2
ASVSGTANTGELF,TRBV6-5,TRBJ2-2
ASRQLAGGTDTQY,TRBV7-2,TRBJ2-3
ASSYYQGPYTEAF,TRBV6-2/TRBV6-3,TRBJ1-1
ASSFTGYMNTEAF,TRBV7-8,TRBJ1-1
ASSWGHAASPNTGELF,TRBV5-5,TRBJ2-2
SVEWGAYRETQY,TRBV29-1,TRBJ2-5
AWSAPRGILNYGYT,TRBV30,TRBJ1-2
ASSPRWRTGGFDETQY,TRBV19,TRBJ2-5
ASSQRGGTGAAGELF,TRBV14,TRBJ2-2
ASSLTNGRTTNTEAF,TRBV18,TRBJ1-1
ASSPITDTEAF,TRBV18,TRBJ1-1
ASKAGGRHTDTQY,TRBV27,TRBJ2-3
ASSATGNSGNTIY,TRBV2,TRBJ1-3
ASSLAGTGVFWEKLF,TRBV5-5,TRBJ1-4
ASSHTAGGRETQY,TRBV3-1/TRBV3-2,TRBJ2-5
ASSLGRYEQY,TRBV5-6,TRBJ2-7
ASSSILYEQY,TRBV13,TRBJ2-7
AGRNRASGNTIY,TRBV6-5,TRBJ1-3
ASSEVAGYNEQF,TRBV6-1,TRBJ2-1
ASGRDRGRNTEAF,TRBV6-6,TRBJ1-1
ASSYSPGGLGNTIY,TRBV6-5,TRBJ1-3
ASSRLSSGAPYEQY,TRBV13,TRBJ2-7